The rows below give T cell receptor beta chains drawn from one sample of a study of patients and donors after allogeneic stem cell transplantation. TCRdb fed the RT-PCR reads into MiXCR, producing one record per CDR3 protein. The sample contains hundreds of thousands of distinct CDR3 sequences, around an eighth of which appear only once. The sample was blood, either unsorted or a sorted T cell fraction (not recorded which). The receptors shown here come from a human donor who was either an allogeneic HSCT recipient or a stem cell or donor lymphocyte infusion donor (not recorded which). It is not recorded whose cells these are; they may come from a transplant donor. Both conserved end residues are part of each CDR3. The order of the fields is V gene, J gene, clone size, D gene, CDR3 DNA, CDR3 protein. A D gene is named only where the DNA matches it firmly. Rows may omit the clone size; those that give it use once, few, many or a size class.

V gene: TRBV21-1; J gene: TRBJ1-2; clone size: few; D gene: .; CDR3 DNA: TGTGCCAGCAGCAAACGACCCTGGGGACAGGCCTACTATGGCTACACCTTC; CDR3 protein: CASSKRPWGQAYYGYTF
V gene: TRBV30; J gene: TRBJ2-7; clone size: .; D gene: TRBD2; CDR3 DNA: TGTGCCTGGAGGCGAGCGGGAGCCCTCTTGGAGCAGTACTTC; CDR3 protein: CAWRRAGALLEQYF
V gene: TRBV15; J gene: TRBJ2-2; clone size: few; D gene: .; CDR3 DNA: TGTGCCACCAGCCCCCACGGGGACGGCACCGGGGAGCTGTTTTTT; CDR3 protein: CATSPHGDGTGELFF
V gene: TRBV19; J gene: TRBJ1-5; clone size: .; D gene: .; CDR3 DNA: TGTGCCAGTATCCAACGGGTAAGGGCTAATCAGCCCCAGCATTTT; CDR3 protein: CASIQRVRANQPQHF
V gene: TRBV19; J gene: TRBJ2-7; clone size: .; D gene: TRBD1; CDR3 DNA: TGTGCCAGTAGTATTAAGGACAGGGGGCAACACGAGCAGTACTTC; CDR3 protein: CASSIKDRGQHEQYF
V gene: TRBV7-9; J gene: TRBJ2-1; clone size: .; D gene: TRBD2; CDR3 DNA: TGTGCCAGCAGCTACTCAGCGGGCGGGAGTGTTAATGAGCAGTTCTTC; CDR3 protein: CASSYSAGGSVNEQFF
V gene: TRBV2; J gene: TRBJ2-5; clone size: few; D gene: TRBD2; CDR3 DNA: TGTGCCAGCAGGGCGAGCGGGGTAATACAAGAGACCCAGTACTTC; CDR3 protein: CASRASGVIQETQYF
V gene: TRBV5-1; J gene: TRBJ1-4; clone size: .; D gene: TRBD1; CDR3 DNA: TGCGCCAGCAGCTTGGGGGACAGAGCTAATGAAAAACTGTTTTTT; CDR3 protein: CASSLGDRANEKLFF
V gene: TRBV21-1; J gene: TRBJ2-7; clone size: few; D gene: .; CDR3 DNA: TGTGCCAGCAGCCCCCCCCTCTGGACACCTACCTACGAGCAGTACTTC; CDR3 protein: CASSPPLWTPTYEQYF
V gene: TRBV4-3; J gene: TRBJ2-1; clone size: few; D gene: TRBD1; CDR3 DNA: TGCGCCAGCAGCCAAGAACAGGGGGCCTACAATGAGCAGTTCTTC; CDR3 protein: CASSQEQGAYNEQFF
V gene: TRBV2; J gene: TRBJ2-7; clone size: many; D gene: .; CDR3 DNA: TGTGCCAGCAGGGACAGAGGTATATTACGTCTCGAGCAGTACTTC; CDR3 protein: CASRDRGILRLEQYF
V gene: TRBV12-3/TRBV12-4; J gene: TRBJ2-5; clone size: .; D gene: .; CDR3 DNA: TGTGCCAGCAGTTTAGGGGGGACGATGGTGGAGACCCAGTACTTC; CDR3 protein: CASSLGGTMVETQYF
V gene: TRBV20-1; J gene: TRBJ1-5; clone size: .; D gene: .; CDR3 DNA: TGCAGTGCTAGAGATCTATTGGGGGCGGGTAGCGGCAATCAGCCCCAGCATTTT; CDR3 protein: CSARDLLGAGSGNQPQHF
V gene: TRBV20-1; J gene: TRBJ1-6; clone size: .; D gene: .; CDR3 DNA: TGCAGTGCTAGTTTGTCAGACTATAATTCACCCCTCCACTTT; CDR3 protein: CSASLSDYNSPLHF
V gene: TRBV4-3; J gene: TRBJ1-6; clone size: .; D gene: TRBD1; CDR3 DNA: TGCGCCAGCAGCCGCACACTTCCGGGACAGGGAAATTCACCCCTCCACTTT; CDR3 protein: CASSRTLPGQGNSPLHF
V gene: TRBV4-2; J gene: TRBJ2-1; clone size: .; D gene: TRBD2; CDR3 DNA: TGTGCCAGCAGCCAAGCCCCTAGCGGGAGTTACAATGAGCAGTTCTTC; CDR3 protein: CASSQAPSGSYNEQFF
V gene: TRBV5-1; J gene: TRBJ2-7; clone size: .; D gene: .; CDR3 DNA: TGCGCCAGCAGCGACCCGGGACGGAAGTACGAGCAGTACTTC; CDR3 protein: CASSDPGRKYEQYF
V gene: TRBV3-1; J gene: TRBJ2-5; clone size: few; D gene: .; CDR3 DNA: TGTGCCAGCAGCGCCTCCGGGGACCCATGGGAGACCCAGTACTTC; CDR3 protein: CASSASGDPWETQYF
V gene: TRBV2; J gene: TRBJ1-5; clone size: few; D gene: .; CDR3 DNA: TGTGCCAGCAGTGGGGGGCAGAAAAATCAGCCCCAGCATTTT; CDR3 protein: CASSGGQKNQPQHF
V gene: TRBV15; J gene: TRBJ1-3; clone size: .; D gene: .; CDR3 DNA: TGTGCCACCAGCAGAGGTGGGAATTCCGGAAACACCATATATTTT; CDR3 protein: CATSRGGNSGNTIYF
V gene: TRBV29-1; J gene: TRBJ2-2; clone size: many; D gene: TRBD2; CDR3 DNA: TGCAGCGTAAGGACTAGCGGTCTCACCGGGGAGCTGTTTTTT; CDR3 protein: CSVRTSGLTGELFF
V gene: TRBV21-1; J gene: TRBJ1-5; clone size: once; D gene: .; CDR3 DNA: TGTGCCAACAGGGGTCGTAGCAATCAGCCCCAGCATTTT; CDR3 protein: CANRGRSNQPQHF